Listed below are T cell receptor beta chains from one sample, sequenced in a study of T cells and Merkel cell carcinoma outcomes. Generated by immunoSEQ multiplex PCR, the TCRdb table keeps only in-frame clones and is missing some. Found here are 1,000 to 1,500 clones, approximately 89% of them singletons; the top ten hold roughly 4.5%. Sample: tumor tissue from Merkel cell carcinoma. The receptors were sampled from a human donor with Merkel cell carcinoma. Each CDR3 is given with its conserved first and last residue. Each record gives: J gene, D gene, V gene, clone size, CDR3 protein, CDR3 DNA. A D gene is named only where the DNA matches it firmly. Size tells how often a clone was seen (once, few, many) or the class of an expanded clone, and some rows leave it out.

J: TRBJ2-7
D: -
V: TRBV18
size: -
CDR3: CASSRDFPYEQYF
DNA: TGTGCCAGCTCCCGGGACTTCCCCTACGAGCAGTACTTC

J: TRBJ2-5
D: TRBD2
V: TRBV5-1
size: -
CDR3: CASSTSGFGGETQYF
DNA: TGCGCCAGCAGCACTAGCGGGTTTGGGGGGGAGACCCAGTACTTC

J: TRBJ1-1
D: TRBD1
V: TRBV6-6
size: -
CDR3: CASSHSTGLNTEAFF
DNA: TGTGCCAGCTCCCATTCGACAGGGTTGAACACTGAAGCTTTCTTT

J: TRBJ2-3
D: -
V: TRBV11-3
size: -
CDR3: CASSLGAREVTDTQYF
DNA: TGTGCCAGCAGCTTAGGAGCCAGGGAGGTCACAGATACGCAGTATTTT

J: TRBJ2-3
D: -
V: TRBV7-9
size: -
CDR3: CASSLGTDTQYF
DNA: TGTGCCAGCAGCTTAGGGACAGATACGCAGTATTTT

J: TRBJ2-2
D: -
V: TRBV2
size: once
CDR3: CASGGPSSNTGELFF
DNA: TGTGCCAGCGGTGGACCCTCCTCGAACACCGGGGAGCTGTTTTTT

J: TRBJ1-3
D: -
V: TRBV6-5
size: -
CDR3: CASRALQRSGNTIYF
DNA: TGTGCCAGCAGGGCTCTACAGCGCTCTGGAAACACCATATATTTT

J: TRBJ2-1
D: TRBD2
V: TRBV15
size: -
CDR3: CATSTPGLAGAYNEQFF
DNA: TGTGCCACCAGCACACCGGGACTAGCGGGAGCCTACAATGAGCAGTTCTTC

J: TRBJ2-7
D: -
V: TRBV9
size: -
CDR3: CASSVTGEKQYF
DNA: TGTGCCAGCAGCGTAACCGGGGAGAAGCAGTACTTC

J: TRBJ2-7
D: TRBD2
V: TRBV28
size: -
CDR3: CASSWTSVAYEQYF
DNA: TGTGCCAGCAGCTGGACTAGCGTCGCCTACGAGCAGTACTTC

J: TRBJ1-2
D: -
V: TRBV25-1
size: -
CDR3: CASSEYGEYAAYGYTF
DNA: TGTGCCAGCAGTGAATACGGGGAATATGCTGCCTATGGCTACACCTTC

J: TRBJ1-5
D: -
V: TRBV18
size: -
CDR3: CASSGGGNQPQHF
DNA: TGTGCCAGCTCAGGCGGAGGCAATCAGCCCCAGCATTTT

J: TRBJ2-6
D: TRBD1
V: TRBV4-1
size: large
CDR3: CASSQRTGGSGANVLTF
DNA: TGCGCCAGCAGCCAACGAACAGGGGGCTCAGGGGCCAACGTCCTGACTTTC

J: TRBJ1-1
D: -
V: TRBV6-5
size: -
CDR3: CASSYQENTEAFF
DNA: TGTGCCAGCAGTTACCAGGAGAATACTGAAGCTTTTTTT

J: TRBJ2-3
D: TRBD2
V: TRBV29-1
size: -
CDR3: CSVTGTSGGLDTQYF
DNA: TGCAGCGTTACCGGGACTAGCGGGGGCCTAGATACGCAGTATTTT

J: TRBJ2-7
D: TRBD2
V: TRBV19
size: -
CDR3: CASSIEDSGSYEQYF
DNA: TGTGCCAGTAGTATAGAGGACAGCGGGAGCTACGAGCAGTACTTC

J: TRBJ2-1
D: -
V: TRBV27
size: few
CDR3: CASSLWGSGDEQFF
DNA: TGTGCCAGCAGTTTATGGGGGTCAGGGGATGAGCAGTTCTTC

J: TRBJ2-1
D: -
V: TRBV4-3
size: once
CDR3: CASSQRVRAGNEQFF
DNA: TGCGCCAGCAGCCAGCGGGTCCGGGCCGGAAATGAGCAGTTCTTC

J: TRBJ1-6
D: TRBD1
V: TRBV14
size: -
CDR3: CASSQEIQGNSPLHF
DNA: TGTGCCAGCAGCCAAGAAATACAGGGGAATTCACCTCTCCACTTT

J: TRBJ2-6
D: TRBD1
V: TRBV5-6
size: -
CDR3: CASSLAGTASSGANVLTF
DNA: TGTGCCAGCAGCTTAGCCGGGACAGCGAGCTCTGGGGCCAACGTCCTGACTTTC

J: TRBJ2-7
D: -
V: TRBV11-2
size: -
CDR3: CASSFGLTYEQYF
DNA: TGTGCCAGCAGCTTTGGACTGACCTACGAGCAGTACTTC

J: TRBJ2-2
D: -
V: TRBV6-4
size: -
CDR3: CASSDGGHTGELFF
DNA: TGTGCCAGCAGTGATGGGGGCCACACCGGGGAGCTGTTTTTT

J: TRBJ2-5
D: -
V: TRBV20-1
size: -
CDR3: CSASSQETQYF
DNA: TGCAGTGCTAGTTCCCAAGAGACCCAGTACTTC

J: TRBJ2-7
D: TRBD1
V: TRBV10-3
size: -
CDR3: CAISFGQGLARPPTSEQYF
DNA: TGTGCCATCAGTTTCGGACAGGGTTTAGCGCGCCCTCCTACGAGCGAGCAGTACTTC

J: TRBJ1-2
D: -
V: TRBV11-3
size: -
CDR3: CASSLEGRGGNYGYTF
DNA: TGTGCCAGCAGCTTAGAGGGCCGGGGCGGCAACTATGGCTACACCTTC

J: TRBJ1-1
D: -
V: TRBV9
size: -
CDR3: CASSPDSSGTEAFF
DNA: TGTGCCAGCAGCCCTGACAGTTCAGGCACTGAAGCTTTCTTT

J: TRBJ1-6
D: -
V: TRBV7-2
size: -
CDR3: CASSAGPLLHF
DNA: TGTGCCAGCAGCGCCGGGCCCCTCCTACACTTT

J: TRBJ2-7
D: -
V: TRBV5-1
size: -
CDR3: CASSPSGQGIAEQYF
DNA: TGCGCCAGCAGCCCTTCTGGGCAGGGGATCGCCGAGCAGTACTTC

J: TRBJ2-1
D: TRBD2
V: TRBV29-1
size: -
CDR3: CSVTGLAGVIEQFF
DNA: TGCAGCGTGACGGGACTAGCGGGAGTGATTGAGCAGTTCTTC

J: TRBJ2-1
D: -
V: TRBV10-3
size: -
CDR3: CAISYGGGPYNEQFF
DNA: TGTGCCATCAGCTACGGAGGGGGTCCCTACAATGAGCAATTCTTC

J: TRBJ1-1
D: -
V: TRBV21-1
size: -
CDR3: CASSKITHTEAFF
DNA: TGTGCCAGCAGCAAAATAACGCACACTGAAGCTTTTTTT

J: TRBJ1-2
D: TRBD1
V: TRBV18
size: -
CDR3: CASSPGEGAVYGYTF
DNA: TGTGCCAGCTCACCAGGGGAGGGGGCCGTCTATGGCTACACCTTC

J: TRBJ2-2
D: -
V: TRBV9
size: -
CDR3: CASSVIPAGELFF
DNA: TGTGCCAGCAGCGTTATTCCGGCCGGGGAGCTGTTTTTT

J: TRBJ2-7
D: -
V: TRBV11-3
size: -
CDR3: CASSWTQGGGYYEQYF
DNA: TGTGCCAGCAGCTGGACCCAAGGAGGGGGGTACTACGAGCAGTACTTC

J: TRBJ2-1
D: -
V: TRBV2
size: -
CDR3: CASIGGSSARYNEQFF
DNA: TGTGCCAGCATAGGGGGGTCTAGCGCGCGATACAATGAGCAGTTCTTC

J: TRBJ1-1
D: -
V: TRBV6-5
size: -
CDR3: CASSYQAGSEAFF
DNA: TGTGCCAGCAGTTACCAGGCCGGGTCTGAAGCTTTCTTT

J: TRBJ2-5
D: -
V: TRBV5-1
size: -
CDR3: CASSSGPTETQYF
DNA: TGCGCCAGCAGCTCCGGGCCTACGGAGACCCAGTACTTC

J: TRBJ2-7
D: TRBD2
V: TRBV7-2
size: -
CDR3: CASSAGLAGFSYEQYF
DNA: TGTGCCAGCAGCGCGGGACTAGCGGGGTTCTCCTACGAGCAGTACTTC

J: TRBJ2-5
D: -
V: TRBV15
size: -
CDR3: CATSRGRETQYF
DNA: TGTGCCACCAGCAGAGGACGGGAGACCCAGTACTTC

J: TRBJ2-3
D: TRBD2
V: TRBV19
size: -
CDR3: CASNPRGSGRGSDTQYF
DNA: TGTGCCAGTAACCCCAGGGGTAGCGGGAGGGGTTCAGATACGCAGTATTTT

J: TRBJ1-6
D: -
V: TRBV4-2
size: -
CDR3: CASSQDQGRSGFNSPLHF
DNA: TGTGCCAGCAGCCAAGATCAAGGCAGGAGCGGCTTTAATTCACCCCTCCACTTT

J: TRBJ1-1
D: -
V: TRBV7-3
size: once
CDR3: CASSLRDGTTEAFF
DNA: TGTGCCAGCAGCTTACGGGACGGGACCACTGAAGCTTTCTTT

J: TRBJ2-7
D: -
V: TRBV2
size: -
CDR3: CASGEGQVSSEEQYF
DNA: TGTGCCAGCGGGGAGGGACAGGTTTCATCTGAGGAGCAGTACTTC

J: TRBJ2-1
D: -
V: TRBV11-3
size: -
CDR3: CASSLRDANEQFF
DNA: TGTGCCAGCAGCTTACGGGACGCCAATGAGCAGTTCTTC